Listed below are T cell receptor beta chains from one sample, sequenced in a study of OX40 agonist ivuxolimab in advanced cancers. Measured with immunoSEQ multiplex PCR; TCRdb has only the in-frame clones, and not every one. The table records roughly 80,000 clones, 90% of them present only once. The sample consisted of CD4+ or CD8+ T cells sorted from blood, taken in a trial of the OX40 agonist ivuxolimab. Receptors were obtained from an adult with an advanced solid tumor such as melanoma, head and neck, liver or kidney cancer. CDR3s include the opening cysteine and the closing phenylalanine or tryptophan. D genes are given only for firm matches. A clone size is listed for some rows: how often the clone was seen (once, few, many), or a class if it is expanded.

size: -
D: -
J: TRBJ2-5
V: TRBV7-6
length: 12
CDR3: CASSLAGETQYF
DNA: TGTGCCAGCAGCTTAGCGGGGGAGACCCAGTACTTC

size: -
D: TRBD2
J: TRBJ2-1
V: TRBV10-3
length: 15
CDR3: CAISQGTSGTNEQFF
DNA: TGTGCCATCAGTCAGGGGACTAGCGGGACCAATGAGCAGTTCTTC

size: -
D: TRBD2
J: TRBJ2-1
V: TRBV2
length: 15
CDR3: CASSVVAGGPYEQFF
DNA: TGTGCCAGCAGTGTAGTCGCGGGAGGGCCGTATGAGCAGTTCTTC

size: -
D: -
J: TRBJ1-1
V: TRBV28
length: 16
CDR3: CASSPHGMGLTNEAFF
DNA: TGTGCCAGCAGCCCTCATGGGATGGGGCTTACTAATGAAGCTTTCTTT

size: -
D: -
J: TRBJ2-5
V: TRBV7-3
length: 13
CDR3: CASSLIGEETQYF
DNA: TGTGCCAGCAGCTTAATAGGGGAGGAGACCCAGTACTTC

size: -
D: TRBD2
J: TRBJ2-2
V: TRBV18
length: 18
CDR3: CASSPNPGRGGDTGELFF
DNA: TGTGCCAGCTCACCAAATCCTGGAAGGGGAGGGGACACCGGGGAGCTGTTTTTT

size: -
D: -
J: TRBJ1-6
V: TRBV18
length: 13
CDR3: CASFQVLDSPLHF
DNA: TGTGCCAGCTTTCAGGTCCTTGATTCACCCCTCCACTTT

size: once
D: -
J: TRBJ2-6
V: TRBV4-1
length: 19
CDR3: CASSQDLVRGISGANVLTF
DNA: TGCGCCAGCAGCCAAGATTTGGTCAGGGGCATCTCTGGGGCCAACGTCCTGACTTTC

size: -
D: -
J: TRBJ1-2
V: TRBV18
length: 17
CDR3: CASSPGAGKIANYGYTF
DNA: TGTGCCAGCTCACCAGGGGCGGGGAAGATAGCTAACTATGGCTACACCTTC

size: -
D: -
J: TRBJ2-6
V: TRBV6-6
length: 16
CDR3: CASSPPGTSGANVLTF
DNA: TGTGCCAGCAGTCCGCCGGGGACCTCTGGGGCCAACGTCCTGACTTTC

size: -
D: -
J: TRBJ1-1
V: TRBV7-2
length: 13
CDR3: CASSFKGDTEAFF
DNA: TGTGCCAGCAGCTTTAAAGGGGACACTGAAGCTTTCTTT

size: few
D: TRBD1
J: TRBJ2-1
V: TRBV5-1
length: 15
CDR3: CASSLGDRSYNEQFF
DNA: TGCGCCAGCAGCTTGGGGGACAGATCCTACAATGAGCAGTTCTTC

size: -
D: -
J: TRBJ1-6
V: TRBV7-8
length: 13
CDR3: CASVDRNNSPLHF
DNA: TGTGCCAGCGTCGACAGGAATAATTCACCCCTCCACTTT

size: once
D: -
J: TRBJ2-7
V: TRBV11-3
length: 11
CDR3: CASSSYYEQYF
DNA: TGTGCCAGCAGCTCCTACTACGAGCAGTACTTC

size: few
D: TRBD1
J: TRBJ1-2
V: TRBV6-1
length: 13
CDR3: CASSVIGQGAFTF
DNA: TGTGCCAGCAGTGTGATCGGACAGGGGGCTTTCACCTTC

size: once
D: TRBD2
J: TRBJ2-3
V: TRBV11-3
length: 14
CDR3: CASSSVAGGDTQYF
DNA: TGTGCCAGCAGCTCCGTAGCGGGGGGAGATACGCAGTATTTT

size: once
D: -
J: TRBJ2-5
V: TRBV19
length: 13
CDR3: CASGGGRQETQYF
DNA: TGTGCCAGTGGGGGCGGCAGACAAGAGACCCAGTACTTC

size: few
D: -
J: TRBJ1-1
V: TRBV4-2
length: 16
CDR3: CASSQEIRGLNTEAFF
DNA: TGTGCCAGCAGCCAAGAGATCAGGGGACTAAACACTGAAGCTTTCTTT

size: -
D: TRBD1
J: TRBJ2-3
V: TRBV11-2
length: 16
CDR3: CASSPKGQGSTDTQYF
DNA: TGTGCCAGCAGCCCTAAGGGACAGGGTAGCACAGATACGCAGTATTTT

size: -
D: -
J: TRBJ1-2
V: TRBV6-5
length: 13
CDR3: CASKCRKTYGYTF
DNA: TGTGCCAGCAAATGTAGAAAGACCTATGGCTACACCTTC

size: -
D: TRBD1
J: TRBJ2-7
V: TRBV9
length: 15
CDR3: CASSGGGQGAYEQYF
DNA: TGTGCCAGCAGCGGAGGGGGACAGGGGGCCTACGAGCAGTACTTC

size: -
D: -
J: TRBJ1-5
V: TRBV18
length: 15
CDR3: CASSPSGLRDQPQHF
DNA: TGTGCCAGCTCACCGTCAGGACTCAGGGATCAGCCCCAGCATTTT

size: -
D: -
J: TRBJ2-5
V: TRBV5-1
length: 12
CDR3: CASSLGEETQYF
DNA: TGCGCCAGCAGCTTAGGCGAGGAGACCCAGTACTTC

size: -
D: TRBD2
J: TRBJ2-1
V: TRBV10-1
length: 16
CDR3: CASSPSGAGEKNEQFF
DNA: TGCGCCAGCAGTCCCTCTGGGGCGGGAGAAAAGAATGAGCAGTTCTTC

size: -
D: TRBD2
J: TRBJ2-7
V: TRBV7-2
length: 16
CDR3: CASSLRAGTSAYEQYF
DNA: TGTGCCAGCAGCTTAAGGGCCGGGACTAGCGCCTACGAGCAGTACTTC

size: -
D: -
J: TRBJ1-2
V: TRBV30
length: 12
CDR3: CAWSGTGEDYTF
DNA: TGTGCCTGGAGTGGAACTGGGGAAGACTACACCTTC

size: -
D: TRBD1
J: TRBJ2-5
V: TRBV11-3
length: 15
CDR3: CASSLDPRGRPAQYF
DNA: TGTGCCAGCAGCTTAGACCCCAGGGGGCGGCCGGCCCAGTACTTC